This is a list of T cell receptor beta chains from one sample in a study of regulatory T cells in long-lasting Graves disease. TCRdb ran MiXCR on the multiplex PCR reads and lists one entry per CDR3 protein. The repertoire holds a few hundred thousand distinct CDR3 sequences, with 20% to 25% as singletons. This sample comprised peripheral blood mononuclear cells (PBMCs), obtained when the disease was refractory, from a patient treated with antithyroid drugs. These TCRs come from a woman in her 40s with Graves disease. Each CDR3 is given with its conserved first and last residue. Fields, in order: V gene, D gene, J gene, clone size, CDR3 length, CDR3 DNA, CDR3 protein. A D gene is named only where the DNA matches it firmly. Size tells how often a clone was seen (once, few, many) or the class of an expanded clone, and some rows leave it out.

>TRBV24-1|-|TRBJ2-6|many|15
TGTGCCACCAGTGAGTCTGGGGCCGGGGCCAACGTCCTGACTTTC
CATSESGAGANVLTF
>TRBV19|TRBD1|TRBJ2-7|-|13
TGTGCCAGAAGGGACAGGGGGATTTGGGAGCAGTACTTC
CARRDRGIWEQYF
>TRBV19|-|TRBJ2-4|many|14
TGTGCCAGTAGTATCCAGGGGTCCGAAAACATTCAGTACTTC
CASSIQGSENIQYF
>TRBV2|-|TRBJ2-7|many|13
TGTGCCAGCAGCTGGGACACTTACTACGAGCAGTACTTC
CASSWDTYYEQYF
>TRBV20-1|-|TRBJ1-6|-|13
TGCAGTGCTGCGGACGTCTATAATTCACCCCTCCACTTT
CSAADVYNSPLHF
>TRBV5-1|TRBD2|TRBJ2-7|once|15
TGCGCCAGCAGCTCAGCGGGGCATTCCTCCTACGAGCAGTACTTC
CASSSAGHSSYEQYF
>TRBV20-1|TRBD2|TRBJ2-7|few|18
TGCAGTGCCCAAGAACTAAACACCGGGACTAGTATTTTCTACGAGCAGTACTTC
CSAQELNTGTSIFYEQYF
>TRBV3-1|TRBD1|TRBJ2-7|-|14
TGTGCCAGCAGCCAAGGACAGGGGGCGGGCGAGCAGTACTTC
CASSQGQGAGEQYF
>TRBV25-1|-|TRBJ2-2|-|13
TGTGCCAGCAGTGAATTTGAGGCCGGGGAGCTGTTTTTT
CASSEFEAGELFF
>TRBV2|-|TRBJ1-4|many|13
TGTGCCAGCAGGCAGGGAACTAATGAAAAACTGTTTTTT
CASRQGTNEKLFF
>TRBV29-1|-|TRBJ1-1|few|14
TGCAGCGTTGGGGGACCCGGGAAGAACACTGAAGCTTTCTTT
CSVGGPGKNTEAFF
>TRBV5-5|-|TRBJ2-2|few|15
TGTGCCAGCAGCCCGGATACTCTGAGGTCCGGGGAGCTGTTTTTT
CASSPDTLRSGELFF
>TRBV19|-|TRBJ1-1|-|13
TGTGCCAGTAGTATAGTTGGCGTCGATGAAGCTTTCTTT
CASSIVGVDEAFF
>TRBV28|-|TRBJ1-6|many|12
TGTGCCAGCAGTTTACCCCCTTTTATGCTCCACTTT
CASSLPPFMLHF
>TRBV27|-|TRBJ1-1|many|12
TGTGCCAGCCGACAGGACCACACTGAAGCTTTCTTT
CASRQDHTEAFF
>TRBV28|-|TRBJ2-6|many|15
TGTGCCAGCAGTTCACCCAGTGCTGGGGCCAACGTCCTGACTTTC
CASSSPSAGANVLTF
>TRBV7-8|TRBD1|TRBJ2-4|-|20
TGTGCCAGCAGCCCACGGAGCAGACAGGGGCCATTCCTAGCCAAAAACATTCAGTACTTC
CASSPRSRQGPFLAKNIQYF
>TRBV10-3|-|TRBJ1-2|many|16
TGTGCCATCAGTGCCCAGGGGCGAAATCCAAACTATGGCTACACCTTC
CAISAQGRNPNYGYTF
>TRBV7-8|-|TRBJ2-2|few|15
TGTGCCAGCAGCTTCCTCGGTCCGGACACCGGGGAGCTGTTTTTT
CASSFLGPDTGELFF
>TRBV5-1|TRBD2|TRBJ2-7|few|15
TGCGCCAGCAGCTTGGGACCGGGAGGGCCGGAAGAGCAGTACTTC
CASSLGPGGPEEQYF
>TRBV20-1|-|TRBJ2-7|-|14
TGCAGTGCTAGGGATCTACCTCGAGTCTACGAGCAGTACTTC
CSARDLPRVYEQYF
>TRBV11-2|-|TRBJ1-2|many|16
TGTGCCAGCAGCTTTAAGGGGAACACGGAGGCGGATGGCTACACCTTC
CASSFKGNTEADGYTF
>TRBV28|TRBD1|TRBJ1-1|many|19
TGTGCCAGCAGTCCTCCGTCATACAGGGGGCAAAAAAAGAACACTGAAGCTTTCTTT
CASSPPSYRGQKKNTEAFF
>TRBV29-1|-|TRBJ1-1|-|12
TGCAGCGTCGGGACACGGTTCTATGAAGCTTTCTTT
CSVGTRFYEAFF
>TRBV18|-|TRBJ1-1|few|13
TGTGCCAGCTCACCAGTAAAGAACACTGAAGCTTTCTTT
CASSPVKNTEAFF
>TRBV5-4|-|TRBJ1-2|few|13
TGTGCCAGCAGCCGGAATTCCAACTATGGCTACACCTTC
CASSRNSNYGYTF
>TRBV6-1|TRBD1|TRBJ2-5|many|16
TGTGCCAGCAGTGGGGGGTTCGGGACAGATCAAGAGACCCAGTACTTC
CASSGGFGTDQETQYF
>TRBV27|-|TRBJ2-1|-|13
TGTGCCAGCAGCCGTGGGGGGTTGAATGAGCAGTTCTTC
CASSRGGLNEQFF
>TRBV3-1|TRBD2|TRBJ2-5|-|18
TGTGCCAGCACCCCCGGTGTACTAGCGGGAGGGCCCCAAGAGACCCAGTACTTC
CASTPGVLAGGPQETQYF
>TRBV20-1|TRBD2|TRBJ2-7|many|18
TGCAGTGCTACCCACGGACTAGCGGGATTTCCTTCGGTCTACGAGCAGTACTTC
CSATHGLAGFPSVYEQYF
>TRBV20-1|-|TRBJ1-2|few|14
TGCAGTGCTAGCCTGGGGGGTGGAGCGAAAGGCTACACCTTC
CSASLGGGAKGYTF
>TRBV28|-|TRBJ2-7|many|15
TGTGCCAGCAGTTTAATAATTGGCGGCTCAAACGAGCAGTACTTC
CASSLIIGGSNEQYF
>TRBV7-2|TRBD2|TRBJ2-7|many|15
TGTGCCAGAATATCTCCGGCTAGCGGGGTCTACGAGCAGTACTTC
CARISPASGVYEQYF
>TRBV6-1|-|TRBJ1-1|many|14
TGTGCCAGCAGTGAAGGAGTCTGGAACACTGAAGCTTTCTTT
CASSEGVWNTEAFF
>TRBV28|-|TRBJ2-2|many|19
TGTGCCAGCAGTTTCCCCTTACCCCGGAACAGGGACGACACCGGGGAGCTGTTTTTT
CASSFPLPRNRDDTGELFF
>TRBV20-1|-|TRBJ2-7|many|12
TGCAGTGCTAGAGGTTCAACGGACGAGCAGTACTTC
CSARGSTDEQYF
>TRBV24-1|-|TRBJ2-2|-|12
TGTGCCACCAGGGGGGTGACCGGGGAGCTGTTTTTT
CATRGVTGELFF
>TRBV10-3|-|TRBJ2-2|-|13
TGTGCCATCAGTCAACAGATCACCGGGGAGCTGTTTTTT
CAISQQITGELFF
>TRBV24-1|-|TRBJ2-2|many|14
TGTGCCACGAAGGGACGGCTGAACACCGGGGAGCTGTTTTTT
CATKGRLNTGELFF
>TRBV5-1|-|TRBJ1-4|few|16
TGCGCCAGCAGCTTGTCAGGGGACAAGGCTAATGAAAAACTGTTTTTT
CASSLSGDKANEKLFF
>TRBV11-2|TRBD2|TRBJ2-7|many|14
TGTGCCAGCAGCTTAGGACTAGCGAGCTACGAGCAGTACTTC
CASSLGLASYEQYF
>TRBV10-1|-|TRBJ2-1|few|13
TGCGCCAGCAGTGAGTCGGGGAACAATGAGCAGTTCTTC
CASSESGNNEQFF
>TRBV29-1|-|TRBJ1-4|few|16
TGCAGCGTTGAATACGGGGGCAGCCTCACTAATGAAAAACTGTTTTTT
CSVEYGGSLTNEKLFF
>TRBV12-3/TRBV12-4|TRBD2|TRBJ2-2|-|17
TGTGCCAGCAGTTTACGACTAGCGGGCTCGAACACCGGGGAGCTGTTTTTT
CASSLRLAGSNTGELFF
>TRBV28|-|TRBJ1-4|many|18
TGTGCCAGCAGTTTATCAATCAGGACAGTTACCCCAAATGAAAAACTGTTTTTT
CASSLSIRTVTPNEKLFF
>TRBV4-1|TRBD2|TRBJ2-2|-|19
TGCGCCAGCAGCCAAGAATTGTATAGGACTAGCGGAGATACCGGGGAGCTGTTTTTT
CASSQELYRTSGDTGELFF
>TRBV11-2|TRBD2|TRBJ2-5|many|18
TGTGCCAGCAGCTTAGATTTTAGTAGCGGGTACTACCAAGAGACCCAGTACTTC
CASSLDFSSGYYQETQYF
>TRBV29-1|-|TRBJ1-1|many|11
TGCAGCGTTTCAGAGAACACTGAAGCTTTCTTT
CSVSENTEAFF
>TRBV5-1|-|TRBJ2-5|many|12
TGCGCCAGCAGCCCCGAAACTGAGACCCAGTACTTC
CASSPETETQYF
>TRBV5-1|TRBD1|TRBJ1-1|many|16
TGCGCCAGCAACCAGTGGACAGGCCTACCGAACACTGAAGCTTTCTTT
CASNQWTGLPNTEAFF
>TRBV29-1|TRBD1|TRBJ2-7|many|15
TGCAGCGTTGAAGCCCGGGACAGGAGCTCCTACGAGCAGTACTTC
CSVEARDRSSYEQYF
>TRBV12-5|TRBD2|TRBJ2-2|many|17
TGTGCTGGGTATGAGTACGATTTAGCGGGAGGATCCGGGGAGCTGTTTTTT
CAGYEYDLAGGSGELFF
>TRBV5-1|-|TRBJ2-2|many|15
TGCGCCAGCAGCTTTAGGGCCGAGTACACCGGGGAGCTGTTTTTT
CASSFRAEYTGELFF
>TRBV7-3|-|TRBJ2-1|-|15
TGTGCCAGCAGCTCCGACTCTAGCTCCTACAATGAGCAGTTCTTC
CASSSDSSSYNEQFF
>TRBV28|-|TRBJ1-6|many|12
TGTGCCAGCAGGCAGTTGAATTCACCCCTCCACTTT
CASRQLNSPLHF